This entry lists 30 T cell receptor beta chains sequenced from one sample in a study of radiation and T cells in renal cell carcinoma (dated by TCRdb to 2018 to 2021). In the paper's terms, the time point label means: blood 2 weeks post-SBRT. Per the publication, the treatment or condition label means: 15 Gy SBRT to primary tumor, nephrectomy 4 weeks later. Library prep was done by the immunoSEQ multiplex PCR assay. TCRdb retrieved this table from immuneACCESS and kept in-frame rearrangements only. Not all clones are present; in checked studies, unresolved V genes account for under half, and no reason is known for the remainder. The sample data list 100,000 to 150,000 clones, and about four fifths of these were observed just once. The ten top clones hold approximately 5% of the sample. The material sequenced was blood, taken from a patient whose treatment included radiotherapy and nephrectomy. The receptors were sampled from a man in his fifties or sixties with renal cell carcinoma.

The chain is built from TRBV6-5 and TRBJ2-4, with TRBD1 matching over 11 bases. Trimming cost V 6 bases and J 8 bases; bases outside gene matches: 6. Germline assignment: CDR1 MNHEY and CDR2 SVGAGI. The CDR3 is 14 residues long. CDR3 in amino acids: CASRRTGGFDIQYF. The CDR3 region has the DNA TGTGCCAGCAGACGGACAGGGGGCTTTGACATTCAGTACTTC.

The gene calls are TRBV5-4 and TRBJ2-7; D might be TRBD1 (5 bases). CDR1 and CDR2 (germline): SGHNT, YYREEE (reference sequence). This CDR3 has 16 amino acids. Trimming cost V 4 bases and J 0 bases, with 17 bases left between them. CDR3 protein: CASSHGPHDSSYEQYF. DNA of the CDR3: TGTGCCAGCAGCCACGGACCTCACGACAGCTCCTACGAGCAGTACTTC.

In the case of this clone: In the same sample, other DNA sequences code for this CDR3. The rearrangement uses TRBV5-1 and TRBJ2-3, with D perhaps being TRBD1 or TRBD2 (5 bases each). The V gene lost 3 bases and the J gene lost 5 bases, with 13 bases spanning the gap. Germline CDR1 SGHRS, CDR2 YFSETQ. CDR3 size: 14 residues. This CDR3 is CASSSGTPGDTQYF. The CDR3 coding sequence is TGCGCCAGCAGCTCCGGGACCCCTGGAGATACGCAGTATTTT.

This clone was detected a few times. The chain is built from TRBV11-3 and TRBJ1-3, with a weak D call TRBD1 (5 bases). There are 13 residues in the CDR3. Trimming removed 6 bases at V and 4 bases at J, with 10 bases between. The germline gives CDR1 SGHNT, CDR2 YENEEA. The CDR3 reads CASSLKGGNTIYF. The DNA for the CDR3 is TGTGCCAGCAGTCTCAAGGGGGGAAACACCATATATTTT.

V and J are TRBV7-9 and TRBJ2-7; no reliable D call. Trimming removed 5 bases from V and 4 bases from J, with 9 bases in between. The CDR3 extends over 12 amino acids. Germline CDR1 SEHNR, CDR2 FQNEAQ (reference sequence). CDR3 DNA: TGTGCCAGCAGCGCTAGTGGGTACGAGCAGTACTTC. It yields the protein CASSASGYEQYF.

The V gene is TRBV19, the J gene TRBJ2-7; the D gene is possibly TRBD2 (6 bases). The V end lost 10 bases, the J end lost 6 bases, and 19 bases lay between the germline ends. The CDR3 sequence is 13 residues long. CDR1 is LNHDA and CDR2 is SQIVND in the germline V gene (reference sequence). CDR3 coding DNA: TGTGCCACGTCCCGGGAGAAGAATGTCGAGCAGTACTTC. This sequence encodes CATSREKNVEQYF. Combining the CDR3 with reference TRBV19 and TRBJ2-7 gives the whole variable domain DGGITQSPKYLFRKEGQNVTLSCEQNLNHDAMYWYRQDPGQGLRLIYYSQIVNDFQKGDIAEGYSVSREKKESFPLTVTSAQKNPTAFYLCATSREKNVEQYFGPGTRLTVT.

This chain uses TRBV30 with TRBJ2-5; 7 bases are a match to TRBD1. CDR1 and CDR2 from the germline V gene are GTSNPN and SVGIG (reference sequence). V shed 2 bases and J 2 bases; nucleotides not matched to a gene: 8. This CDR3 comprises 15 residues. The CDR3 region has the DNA TGTGCCTGGAGTTGGCCGACAGGGAATCAAGAGACCCAGTACTTC. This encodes CAWSWPTGNQETQYF.

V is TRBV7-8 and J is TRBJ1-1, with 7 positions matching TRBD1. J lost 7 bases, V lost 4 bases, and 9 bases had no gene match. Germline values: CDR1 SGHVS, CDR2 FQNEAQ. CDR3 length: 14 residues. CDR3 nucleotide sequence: TGTGCCAGCAGCTCAATCAGGGGGAGGGTTGAAGCTTTCTTT. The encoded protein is CASSSIRGRVEAFF.

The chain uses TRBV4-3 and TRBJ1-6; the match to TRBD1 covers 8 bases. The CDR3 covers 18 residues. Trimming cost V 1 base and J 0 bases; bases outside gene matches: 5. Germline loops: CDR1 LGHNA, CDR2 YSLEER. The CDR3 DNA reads TGCGCCAGCAGCCAAGGCTACAGGGGGAGCTCCTATAATTCACCCCTCCACTTT. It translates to CASSQGYRGSSYNSPLHF.

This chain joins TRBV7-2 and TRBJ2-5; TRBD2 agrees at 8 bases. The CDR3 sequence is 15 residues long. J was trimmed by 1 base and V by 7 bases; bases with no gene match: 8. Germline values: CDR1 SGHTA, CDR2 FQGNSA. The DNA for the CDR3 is TGTGCCAGCATGAAAGCGGGAGTTAGCCAAGAGACCCAGTACTTC. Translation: CASMKAGVSQETQYF.

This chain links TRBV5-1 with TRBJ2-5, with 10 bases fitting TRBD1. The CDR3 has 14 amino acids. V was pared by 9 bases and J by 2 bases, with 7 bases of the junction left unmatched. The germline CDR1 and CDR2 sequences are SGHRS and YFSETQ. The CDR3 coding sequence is TGCGCCACCAGACCGGGACAGGGGCAAGAGACCCAGTACTTC. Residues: CATRPGQGQETQYF.

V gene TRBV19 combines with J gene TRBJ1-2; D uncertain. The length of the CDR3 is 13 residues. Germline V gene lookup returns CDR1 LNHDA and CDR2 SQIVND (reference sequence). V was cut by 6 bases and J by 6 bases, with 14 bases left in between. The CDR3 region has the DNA TGTGCCAGTAGAGGTGGGCCTAGAGATGGCTACACCTTC. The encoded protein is CASRGGPRDGYTF.

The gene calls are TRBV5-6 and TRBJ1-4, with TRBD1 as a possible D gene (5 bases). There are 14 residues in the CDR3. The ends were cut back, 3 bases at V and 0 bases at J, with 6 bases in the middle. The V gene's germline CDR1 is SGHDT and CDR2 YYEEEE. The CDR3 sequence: CASSWGSTNEKLFF. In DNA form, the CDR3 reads TGTGCCAGCAGCTGGGGGTCAACTAATGAAAAACTGTTTTTT.

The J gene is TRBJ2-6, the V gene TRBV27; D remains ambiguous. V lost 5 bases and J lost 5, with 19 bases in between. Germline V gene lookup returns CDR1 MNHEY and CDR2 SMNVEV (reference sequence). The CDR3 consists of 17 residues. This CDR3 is CASSSEWLQSRANVLTF. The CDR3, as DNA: TGTGCCAGCAGTAGCGAATGGCTACAAAGTCGGGCCAACGTCCTGACTTTC.

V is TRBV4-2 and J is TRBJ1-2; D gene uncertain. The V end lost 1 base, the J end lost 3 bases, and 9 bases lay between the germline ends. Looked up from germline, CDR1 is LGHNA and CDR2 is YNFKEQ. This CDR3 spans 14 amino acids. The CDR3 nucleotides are TGTGCCAGCAGCCAAGGAGACGTGGACTATGGCTACACCTTC. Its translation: CASSQGDVDYGYTF.

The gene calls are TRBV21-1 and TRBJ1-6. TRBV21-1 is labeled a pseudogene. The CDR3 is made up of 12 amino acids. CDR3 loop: CASSNNDSPLHF. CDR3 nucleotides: TGTGCCAGCAGCAACAACGATTCACCCCTCCACTTT.

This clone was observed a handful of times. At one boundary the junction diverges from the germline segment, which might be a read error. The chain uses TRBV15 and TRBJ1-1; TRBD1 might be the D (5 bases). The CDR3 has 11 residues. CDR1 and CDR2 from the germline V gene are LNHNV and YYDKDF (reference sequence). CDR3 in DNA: TGTGCCACCAGCCCCGAGCAGGGCAGGGTCTTT. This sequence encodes CATSPEQGRVF.

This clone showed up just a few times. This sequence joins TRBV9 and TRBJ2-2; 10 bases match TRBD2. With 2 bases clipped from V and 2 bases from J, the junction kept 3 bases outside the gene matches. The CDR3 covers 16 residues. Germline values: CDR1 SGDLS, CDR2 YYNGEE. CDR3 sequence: CASSVLAGANTGELFF. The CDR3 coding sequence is TGTGCCAGCAGCGTCCTAGCGGGAGCTAACACCGGGGAGCTGTTTTTT.

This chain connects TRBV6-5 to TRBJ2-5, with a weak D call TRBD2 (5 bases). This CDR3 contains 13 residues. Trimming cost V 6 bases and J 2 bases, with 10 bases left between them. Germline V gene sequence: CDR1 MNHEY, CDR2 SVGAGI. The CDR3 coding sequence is TGTGCCAGCAGAGCACTAGGGCAAGAGACCCAGTACTTC. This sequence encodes CASRALGQETQYF.

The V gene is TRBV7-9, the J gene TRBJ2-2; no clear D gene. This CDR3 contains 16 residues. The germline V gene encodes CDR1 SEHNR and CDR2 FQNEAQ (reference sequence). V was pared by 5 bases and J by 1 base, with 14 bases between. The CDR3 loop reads CASSPVSAGNTGELFF. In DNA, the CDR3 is TGTGCCAGCAGCCCTGTCTCGGCAGGGAACACCGGGGAGCTGTTTTTT.

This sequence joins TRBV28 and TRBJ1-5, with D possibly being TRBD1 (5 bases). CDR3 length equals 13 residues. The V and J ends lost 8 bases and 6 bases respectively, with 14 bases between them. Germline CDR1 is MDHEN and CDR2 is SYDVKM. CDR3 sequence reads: CASLFQGGQPQHF. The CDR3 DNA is TGTGCCAGCTTATTCCAGGGTGGTCAGCCCCAGCATTTT.

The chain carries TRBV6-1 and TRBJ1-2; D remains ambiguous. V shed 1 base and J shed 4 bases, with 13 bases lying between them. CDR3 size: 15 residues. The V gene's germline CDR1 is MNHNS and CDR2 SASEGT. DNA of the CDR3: TGTGCCAGCAGTGAAGAAGCCGGGCTGGGCTATGGCTACACCTTC. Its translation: CASSEEAGLGYGYTF.

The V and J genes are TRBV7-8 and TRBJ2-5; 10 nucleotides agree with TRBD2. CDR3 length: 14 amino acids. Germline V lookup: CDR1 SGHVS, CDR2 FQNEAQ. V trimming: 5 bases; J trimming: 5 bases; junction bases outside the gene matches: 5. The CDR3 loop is CASSLGTSVETQYF. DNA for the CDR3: TGTGCCAGCAGCCTTGGGACTAGCGTTGAGACCCAGTACTTC.

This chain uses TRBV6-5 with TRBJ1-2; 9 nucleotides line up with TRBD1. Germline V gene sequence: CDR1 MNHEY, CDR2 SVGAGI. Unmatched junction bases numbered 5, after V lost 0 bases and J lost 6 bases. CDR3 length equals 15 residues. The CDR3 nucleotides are TGTGCCAGCAGTTACTCGACGGGACAGGGACATGGCTACACCTTC. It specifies CASSYSTGQGHGYTF.

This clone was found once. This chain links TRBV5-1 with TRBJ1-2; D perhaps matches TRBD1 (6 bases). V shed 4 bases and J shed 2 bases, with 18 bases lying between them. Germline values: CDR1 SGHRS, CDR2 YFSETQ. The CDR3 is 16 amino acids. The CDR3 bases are TGCGCCAGCAGCCTGGGGGCCGCAGTGGGGAACTATGGCTACACCTTC. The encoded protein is CASSLGAAVGNYGYTF.

CDR3 DNA: TGTGCCAGCAGCCCAAGAGGAGGGGGCACTGAAGCTTTCTTT. Translating gives CASSPRGGGTEAFF. V and J are TRBV7-9 and TRBJ1-1, with D maybe TRBD1 (6 bases). This CDR3 region has 14 residues. Germline CDR1 is SEHNR and CDR2 is FQNEAQ (reference sequence). V lost 5 bases and J 4 bases, leaving 14 bases between the germline ends.

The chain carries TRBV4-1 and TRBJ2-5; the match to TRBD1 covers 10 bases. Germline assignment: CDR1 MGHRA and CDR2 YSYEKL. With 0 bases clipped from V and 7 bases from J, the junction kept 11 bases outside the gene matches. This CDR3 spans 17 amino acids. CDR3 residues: CASSQDRNGQGEGTQYF. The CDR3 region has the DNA TGCGCCAGCAGCCAAGATCGGAATGGACAGGGGGAGGGGACCCAGTACTTC.

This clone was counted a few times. As DNA, the CDR3 is TGTGCCTGGGAGCTAGGCACTGAAGCTTTCTTT. Protein product: CAWELGTEAFF. The gene calls are TRBV30 and TRBJ1-1; D gene uncertain. The CDR3 contains 11 residues. V was clipped by 5 bases and J by 4 bases, with 8 bases between them. Germline loops: CDR1 GTSNPN, CDR2 SVGIG (reference sequence).

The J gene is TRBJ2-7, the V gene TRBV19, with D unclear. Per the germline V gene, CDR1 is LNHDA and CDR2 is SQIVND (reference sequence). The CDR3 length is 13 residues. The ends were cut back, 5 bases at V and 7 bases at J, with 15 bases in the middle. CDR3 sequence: CASSLGPAREQYF. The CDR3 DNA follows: TGTGCCAGTAGTCTCGGGCCAGCCAGGGAGCAGTACTTC.

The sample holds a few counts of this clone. The CDR3 DNA reads TGTGCCAGCAGCAAAGGGACAGTTAACTATGGCTACACCTTC. Translation gives CASSKGTVNYGYTF. J is TRBJ1-2 and V is TRBV21-1; the D call of TRBD1 is as the table states it, not checked on the DNA. TRBV21-1 is designated a pseudogene. This CDR3 contains 14 residues.